The present T cell receptor beta chain was sequenced within a study of T cells in localized non-small cell lung cancer. Germline values: CDR1 MNHNY, CDR2 SVGAGI (reference sequence). The CDR3 loop spans 12 amino acids. J gave up 3 bases and V 7 bases, and 3 bases lay outside the gene matches. Overall study results and limits: Tumor samples were not multi-region, leaving intratumor heterogeneity unexcluded. Uninvolved adjacent lung had more T cell clonality than any other tissue, topping tumor.

As regards this clone: Its antigen is unidentified.

Some clones are missing from TCRdb's copy, which holds only in-frame ones; the method was immunoSEQ multiplex PCR. The table has around 94,000 clones, 87% seen once; the top ten hold about 15%. The material was peripheral blood, obtained before any cancer treatment. V gene TRBV6-6 combines with J gene TRBJ2-7, with 7 bases fitting TRBD1. The sequence was obtained from a man between 35 and 75 years old with stage I squamous cell lung carcinoma. The CDR3 is CASNNRGYEQYF. CDR3 bases: TGTGCCAGCAACAACAGGGGCTACGAGCAGTACTTC.